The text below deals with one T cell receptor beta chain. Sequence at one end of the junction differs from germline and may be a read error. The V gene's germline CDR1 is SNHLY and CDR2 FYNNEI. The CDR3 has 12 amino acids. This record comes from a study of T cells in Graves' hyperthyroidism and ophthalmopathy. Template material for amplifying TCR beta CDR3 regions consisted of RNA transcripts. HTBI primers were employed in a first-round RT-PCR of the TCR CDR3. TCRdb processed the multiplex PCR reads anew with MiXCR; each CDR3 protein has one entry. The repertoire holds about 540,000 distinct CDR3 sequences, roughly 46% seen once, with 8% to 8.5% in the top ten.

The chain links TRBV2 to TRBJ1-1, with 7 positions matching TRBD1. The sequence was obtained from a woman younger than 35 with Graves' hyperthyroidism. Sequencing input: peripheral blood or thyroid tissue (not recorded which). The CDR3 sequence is CASSEWDSEAFF. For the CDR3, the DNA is TGTGCCAGCAGTGAATGGGACAGTGAAGCTTTCTTC.